A single sample is the source of the 9 T cell receptor beta chains below, sequenced in a study of blood T cell repertoires in COVID-19. Method: immunoSEQ multiplex PCR; TCRdb's copy keeps in-frame clones and lacks some. The sample comprises about 100,000 clones, 85% to 90% of which are singletons, and about 1.5% rests with the top ten. Sequenced sample: peripheral blood. The receptors here all came from a human donor with active COVID-19. The donor label of this sample is uncertain.

CDR3 sequence (DNA): TGTGCCAGCAGTGAATCAGGCGGGGGGGGCAATGAGCAGTTCTTC. It codes for CASSESGGGGNEQFF. The genes are TRBV2 and TRBJ2-1; 9 nucleotides align to TRBD2. The germline V gene encodes CDR1 SNHLY and CDR2 FYNNEI. V shed 2 bases, J shed 6 bases, and the junction held 5 bases outside the gene matches. There are 15 residues in the CDR3.

This chain connects TRBV27 to TRBJ1-5, with D hard to call. The germline V gene encodes CDR1 MNHEY and CDR2 SMNVEV (reference sequence). The CDR3 spans 13 residues. The V end was cut by 4 bases, the J end by 7 bases, with 11 bases between. The CDR3 sequence is CASSSGIVQPQHF. CDR3 coding DNA: TGTGCCAGCAGTTCGGGTATCGTCCAGCCCCAGCATTTT.

This clone has just one count. CDR3 residues: CASQGGAKNIQYF. The CDR3 nucleotides read TGTGCCAGCCAGGGAGGGGCCAAAAACATTCAGTACTTC. V is TRBV6-5 and J is TRBJ2-4; 7 bases map to TRBD2. The CDR3 runs 13 residues. The J segment lost 1 base and the V segment lost 8 bases, leaving 2 bases of the junction unmatched. Germline V gene data show CDR1 as MNHEY and CDR2 as SVGAGI.

V is TRBV7-2 and J is TRBJ2-5; TRBD2 agrees at 8 bases. This CDR3 is 15 amino acids long. The germline CDR1 and CDR2 sequences are SGHTA and FQGNSA. The V gene end was trimmed by 0 bases and the J gene end by 3 bases; junction bases not matched to a gene: 3. This chain's CDR3 is CASSLAGLEEETQYF. CDR3 DNA: TGTGCCAGCAGCTTAGCGGGACTAGAGGAAGAGACCCAGTACTTC.

The rearrangement joins TRBV11-2 to TRBJ2-7; 11 bases fit TRBD2. CDR1 is SGHAT, CDR2 FQNNGV, per germline. This CDR3 region has 18 residues. V lost 4 bases to trimming and J lost 2 bases; unmatched junction nucleotides: 13. The CDR3 DNA reads as TGTGCCAGCAGCTCTTTAGCGGGGGGGCATCGGAGAACCTACGAGCAGTACTTC. Its protein is CASSSLAGGHRRTYEQYF.

The CDR3, as DNA: TGCGCCAGCAGCCAAGCCCTGGGACAGGGGAACACTGAAGCTTTCTTT. This gives the protein CASSQALGQGNTEAFF. This chain joins TRBV4-3 and TRBJ1-1; TRBD1 matches 9 bases. Germline V gene data show CDR1 as LGHNA and CDR2 as YSLEER. The CDR3 runs to 16 residues. Trimming took 1 base from V and 1 from J; bases not matched to a gene: 4.

The chain links TRBV18 to TRBJ1-2; 9 nucleotides match TRBD1. Trimming took 3 bases from V and 8 from J; bases not matched to a gene: 7. Per germline, CDR1 KGHSH and CDR2 LQKENI. The CDR3 length is 14 residues. CDR3 in DNA: TGTGCCAGCTCACCGCGGGACAGGGAAGGAGGCTACACCTTC. Protein sequence: CASSPRDREGGYTF.

The chain employs TRBV20-1 and TRBJ1-1; no clear D gene. Deletions cut 3 bases from V and 1 base from J, with 18 bases between. In germline, CDR1 is DFQATT, CDR2 SNEGSKA (reference sequence). The CDR3 covers 16 residues. The CDR3 protein is CSASKSVRQRNTEAFF. In DNA form, the CDR3 reads TGCAGTGCTAGTAAGTCGGTGCGACAAAGGAACACTGAAGCTTTCTTT.

J is TRBJ2-1 and V is TRBV29-1; 7 bases fit TRBD1. This CDR3 is 15 amino acids long. CDR1 is SQVTM and CDR2 is ANQGSEA in the germline V gene. V dropped 1 base and J dropped 0; count of bases not matched to a gene: 3. CDR3: CSVEGQGSSYNEQFF. The DNA of the CDR3 is TGCAGCGTTGAAGGACAGGGTAGCTCCTACAATGAGCAGTTCTTC.